Here is one T cell receptor beta chain with its context. Trimming took 5 bases from V and 2 from J, leaving 12 bases between them. There are 15 residues in the CDR3. Germline-derived CDR1 and CDR2 are SEHNR and FQNEAQ (reference sequence). Some clones are missing from TCRdb's copy, which holds only in-frame ones; the method was immunoSEQ multiplex PCR. The sample yields 69,000 or so clones, around 92% seen once. These data come from a study of T cell changes during pregnancy in multiple sclerosis. The chain combines TRBV7-9 with TRBJ2-2; D is perhaps TRBD1 (6 bases). The sequencing used peripheral blood, collected before pregnancy. This sequence was found in a female donor with multiple sclerosis, enrolled in a pregnancy study. The CDR3 protein is CASSPRTVNTGELFF. The CDR3 nucleotides read TGTGCCAGCAGCCCCCGGACAGTAAACACCGGGGAGCTGTTTTTT.